A single sample gave rise to the 4 T cell receptor beta chains below, sequenced in a study of neurological immune-mediated disorders. TCRdb recomputed calls from the 5' RACE reads with MiXCR, one row per CDR3 protein. The data contain roughly 80,000 distinct CDR3 sequences, roughly 9.9% of them singletons. Sequences were obtained from PBMCs. The source is a man aged 50-59 years in good health.

V usage is TRBV7-6 and J usage is TRBJ2-7; D possibly corresponds to TRBD2 (5 bases). In germline, CDR1 is SGHVS, CDR2 FNYEAQ. The V end lost 0 bases, the J end lost 2 bases, and 11 bases lay between the germline ends. The CDR3 is 15 residues long. The CDR3 loop is CASSLAGGITYEQYF. The CDR3 bases are TGTGCCAGCAGCTTAGCCGGAGGTATCACCTACGAGCAGTACTTC.

This clonotype has a count of ten or more. This chain links TRBV7-2 with TRBJ2-6; D is ambiguous. The ends were cut back, 5 bases at V and 0 bases at J, with 14 bases in the middle. The V gene's germline CDR1 is SGHTA and CDR2 FQGNSA. The CDR3 covers 17 residues. The CDR3 loop reads CASSAGRRSSGANVLTF. The CDR3 region has the DNA TGTGCCAGCAGCGCCGGGCGCAGGAGCTCTGGGGCCAACGTCCTGACTTTC. Variable domain in full (rest from reference TRBV7-2 and TRBJ2-6): GAGVSQSPSNKVTEKGKDVELRCDPISGHTALYWYRQSLGQGLEFLIYFQGNSAPDKSGLPSDRFSAERTGGSVSTLTIQRTQQEDSAVYLCASSAGRRSSGANVLTFGAGSRLTVL.

This clonotype was recorded many times. The rearrangement links TRBV5-1 to TRBJ2-2; 7 bases fit TRBD1. This CDR3 has 15 amino acids. Per germline, CDR1 SGHRS and CDR2 YFSETQ. Trimming took 4 bases from V and 1 from J; bases not matched to a gene: 4. CDR3 amino acids: CASSVGTVNTGELFF. The CDR3 DNA follows: TGCGCCAGCAGCGTCGGGACAGTGAACACCGGGGAGCTGTTTTTT.

This clonotype was counted ten times or more. J is TRBJ2-7 and V is TRBV6-5; a weak D match, TRBD1 (5 bases). This CDR3 is 13 amino acids long. CDR1 is MNHEY, CDR2 SVGAGI, per germline. V was cut by 2 bases and J by 6 bases, with 11 bases left in between. The CDR3 DNA is TGTGCCAGCAGTTACACAGGATCGGGCGAGCAGTACTTC. This sequence encodes CASSYTGSGEQYF.